Listed here are 22 T cell receptor beta chains from one sample, sequenced in a study of human T cells and chemical hapten exposure. Time point described: patch test 2, 6 weeks after DPC sensitization. Treatment reported: therapeutic diphenylcyclopropenone sensitization with weekly scalp DPC. TCRdb analysed the RACE reads with MiXCR anew, one entry per CDR3 protein. The sample records approximately 25,000 distinct CDR3 sequences, 8.5% to 9.5% being singletons. Material: whole blood, obtained in connection with sensitization to the hapten diphenylcyclopropenone (DPC). These TCRs come from a young man with alopecia areata. Some clones in this sample may be carry-over from other donors' samples.

In its sample, this clonotype was seen many times. The chain has TRBV18 and TRBJ2-5; no clear D gene. The length of the CDR3 is 14 residues. V lost 0 bases and J lost 0, with 5 bases in between. In germline, CDR1 is KGHSH, CDR2 LQKENI. CDR3 sequence reads: CASSPPADQETQYF. The CDR3 DNA is TGTGCCAGCTCACCACCGGCAGACCAAGAGACCCAGTACTTC.

The chain links TRBV29-1 to TRBJ1-1; tentatively, D is TRBD1 (5 bases). This CDR3 is built from 14 residues. The ends were cut back, 7 bases at V and 0 bases at J, with 15 bases in the middle. Germline assignment: CDR1 SQVTM and CDR2 ANQGSEA. The CDR3 loop is CSAKGVGMNTEAFF. CDR3 nucleotide sequence: TGCAGCGCAAAAGGGGTAGGAATGAACACTGAAGCTTTCTTT.

This clonotype was seen many times. The chain carries TRBV6-2 or TRBV6-3 and TRBJ1-1, with TRBD1 as a possible D gene (5 bases). V was clipped by 8 bases and J by 1 base, with 14 bases between them. Germline values: CDR1 MNHEY, CDR2 SVGEGT. CDR3 length equals 14 residues. DNA for the CDR3: TGTGCCAGCGTTAGACAGTGGCAGAACACTGAAGCTTTCTTT. It yields the protein CASVRQWQNTEAFF.

This chain connects TRBV24-1 to TRBJ2-1; 10 nucleotides agree with TRBD1. CDR1 KGHDR and CDR2 SFDVKD come from the germline V gene. With 2 bases clipped from V and 4 bases from J, the junction kept 7 bases outside the gene matches. This CDR3 has 17 residues. The CDR3 sequence is CATSDWTGGISYNEQFF. CDR3 DNA: TGTGCCACCAGTGATTGGACAGGGGGTATCTCTTACAATGAGCAGTTCTTC.

The chain uses TRBV11-2 and TRBJ2-1, with D perhaps matching TRBD2 (6 bases). The V gene's germline CDR1 is SGHAT and CDR2 FQNNGV. There are 12 residues in the CDR3. Here the CDR3 reads CRTGAVANEQFF. The CDR3 DNA reads as TGTCGGACGGGAGCCGTAGCGAATGAGCAGTTCTTC.

The table lists this clonotype with a few counts. The chain couples TRBV20-1 to TRBJ2-1, with 8 bases lining up with TRBD2. Per germline, CDR1 DFQATT and CDR2 SNEGSKA (reference sequence). The CDR3 runs to 14 residues. Trimming at V came to 3 bases and at J to 4 bases, leaving 5 bases not matched to a gene. The DNA for the CDR3 is TGCAGTGCTAGCGGGAGGGATGGTTACAATGAGCAGTTCTTC. Translated: CSASGRDGYNEQFF.

This clonotype was found many times. This chain uses TRBV30 with TRBJ1-5; a possible D gene is TRBD1 (5 bases). Trimming stripped 2 bases from V and 5 bases from J, with 7 bases between. This CDR3 has 12 amino acids. Germline lookup yields CDR1 GTSNPN and CDR2 SVGIG (reference sequence). CDR3 region: CAWSWGDQPQHF. The CDR3, as DNA: TGTGCCTGGAGTTGGGGGGATCAGCCCCAGCATTTT. The entire variable domain, with the rest obtained from reference TRBV30 and TRBJ1-5, is as follows: SQTIHQWPATLVQPVGSPLSLECTVEGTSNPNLYWYRQAAGRGLQLLFYSVGIGQISSEVPQNLSASRPQDRQFILSSKKLLLSDSGFYLCAWSWGDQPQHFGDGTRLSIL.

This clonotype appeared many times. The chain combines TRBV10-3 with TRBJ2-7; perhaps TRBD1 as D (5 bases). Germline CDR1 is ENHRY and CDR2 is SYGVKD. The CDR3 length is 14 residues. Trimming stripped 7 bases from V and 3 bases from J, with 16 bases between. The CDR3 coding sequence is TGTGCCATCACATATGGGGCAGAACACTACGAGCAGTACTTC. It translates to CAITYGAEHYEQYF.

This clonotype was observed many times. The chain carries TRBV24-1 and TRBJ2-3; 8 bases are a match to TRBD1. The CDR3 runs 16 residues. Germline V lookup: CDR1 KGHDR, CDR2 SFDVKD. J lost 2 bases, V lost 3 bases, and 6 bases had no gene match. The CDR3 is CATSDGGQDNTDTQYF. The CDR3, as DNA: TGTGCCACCAGTGATGGGGGACAGGATAACACAGATACGCAGTATTTT.

This clonotype has at least ten counts. The chain couples TRBV20-1 to TRBJ1-5; D is uncertain. Germline lookup yields CDR1 DFQATT and CDR2 SNEGSKA (reference sequence). Trimming stripped 3 bases from V and 0 bases from J, with 9 bases between. The CDR3 spans 14 residues. The CDR3 here is CSARGTYSNQPQHF. For the CDR3, the DNA is TGCAGTGCTAGGGGCACCTATAGCAATCAGCCCCAGCATTTT.

This clonotype was seen only a few times. The CDR3 protein is CASSPLAAQHPQETQYF. CDR3 in DNA: TGTGCCAGCAGCCCTCTCGCAGCACAACACCCTCAAGAGACCCAGTACTTC. The rearrangement joins TRBV7-9 to TRBJ2-5; D gene unclear. The CDR3 has 17 residues. From germline, CDR1 is SEHNR and CDR2 FQNEAQ (reference sequence). Trimming removed 5 bases at V and 2 bases at J, with 21 bases between.

This clonotype was picked up many times. The rearrangement uses TRBV27 and TRBJ1-1; D uncertain. The length of the CDR3 is 13 residues. V lost 8 bases and J 1 base, leaving 11 bases between the germline ends. Per germline, CDR1 MNHEY and CDR2 SMNVEV (reference sequence). The CDR3: CASGSIGNTEAFF. CDR3 nucleotides: TGTGCCAGCGGTTCTATAGGGAACACTGAAGCTTTCTTT.

The table lists this clonotype with many counts. This rearrangement joins TRBV20-1 to TRBJ2-4, with 11 nucleotides matching TRBD2. Germline CDR1 and CDR2: DFQATT and SNEGSKA (reference sequence). Trimming took 5 bases from V and 8 from J; bases not matched to a gene: 5. CDR3 length: 13 amino acids. Written as DNA, the CDR3 is TGCAGTGCTCCCCTTAGCGGGGGGGACATTCAGTACTTC. Amino acid sequence: CSAPLSGGDIQYF.

This clonotype was found a few times. The rearrangement links TRBV4-2 to TRBJ2-3; D not resolved. The CDR3 has 12 residues. Trimming shortened V by 3 bases and J by 5 bases, and 6 bases separated the two germline ends. The germline CDR1 and CDR2 sequences are LGHNA and YNFKEQ. The CDR3 spells CASSQVLDTQYF. Written as DNA, the CDR3 is TGTGCCAGCAGCCAGGTTCTAGATACGCAGTATTTT.

In its sample, this clonotype was seen a few times. The rearrangement joins TRBV2 to TRBJ2-7; 10 bases are a match to TRBD1. V was pared by 6 bases and J by 3 bases, with 8 bases of the junction left unmatched. Germline CDR1 and CDR2: SNHLY and FYNNEI. The CDR3 loop spans 15 amino acids. CDR3 region: CASRPGQGGFYEQYF. The CDR3 coding sequence is TGTGCCAGCAGGCCCGGACAGGGGGGATTCTACGAGCAGTACTTC. Filled out from reference TRBV2 and TRBJ2-7, the complete variable domain reads EPEVTQTPSHQVTQMGQEVILRCVPISNHLYFYWYRQILGQKVEFLVSFYNNEISEKSEIFDDQFSVERPDGSNFTLKIRSTKLEDSAMYFCASRPGQGGFYEQYFGPGTRLTVT.

This clonotype occurred a few times. The chain recombines TRBV18 with TRBJ1-2; 9 positions agree with TRBD1. Germline values: CDR1 KGHSH, CDR2 LQKENI. The length of the CDR3 is 15 residues. V gave up 0 bases and J gave up 8 bases; unmatched junction bases: 7. The CDR3: CASSPPLNRGLGYTF. CDR3 in DNA: TGTGCCAGCTCACCACCCTTAAACAGGGGGCTCGGCTACACCTTC. The full variable domain, completed using reference TRBV18 and TRBJ1-2, is NAGVMQNPRHLVRRRGQEARLRCSPMKGHSHVYWYRQLPEEGLKFMVYLQKENIIDESGMPKERFSAEFPKEGPSILRIQQVVRGDSAAYFCASSPPLNRGLGYTFGSGTRLTVV.

The sample holds a few counts of this clonotype. The gene calls are TRBV6-5 and TRBJ2-7; D is undetermined. This CDR3 has 15 residues. From germline, CDR1 is MNHEY and CDR2 SVGAGI. The germline V and J ends were trimmed by 7 bases and 6 bases, with 22 bases remaining between them. CDR3 protein: CASKRPAGPTPEQYF. For the CDR3, the DNA is TGTGCCAGCAAACGACCCGCCGGGCCTACCCCCGAGCAGTACTTC.

The genes are TRBV7-6 and TRBJ1-1, with D maybe TRBD1 (5 bases). The CDR3 has 16 residues. V shed 0 bases and J shed 5 bases, with 16 bases lying between them. Germline V gene data show CDR1 as SGHVS and CDR2 as FNYEAQ. CDR3 region: CASSLAGGDVGTEAFF. In DNA form, the CDR3 reads TGTGCCAGCAGCTTAGCGGGGGGTGACGTGGGGACTGAAGCTTTCTTT. Combining the CDR3 with reference TRBV7-6 and TRBJ1-1 gives the whole variable domain GAGVSQSPRYKVTKRGQDVALRCDPISGHVSLYWYRQALGQGPEFLTYFNYEAQQDKSGLPNDRFSAERPEGSISTLTIQRTEQRDSAMYRCASSLAGGDVGTEAFFGQGTRLTVV.

This clonotype was recorded at least ten times. J is TRBJ2-5 and V is TRBV19, with 10 bases lining up with TRBD1. V dropped 6 bases and J dropped 5; count of bases not matched to a gene: 9. CDR1 is LNHDA and CDR2 is SQIVND in the germline V gene (reference sequence). CDR3 length: 15 amino acids. CDR3 bases: TGTGCCAGTAGGGGGACAGGGGCCGCTCAGGAGACCCAGTACTTC. Its translation: CASRGTGAAQETQYF.

This clonotype was found many times. This chain uses TRBV18 with TRBJ1-5; D is perhaps TRBD1 (6 bases). V was pared by 6 bases and J by 5 bases, with 8 bases between. Germline lookup yields CDR1 KGHSH and CDR2 LQKENI. The CDR3 sequence is 12 residues long. CDR3 region: CASSPGDQPQHF. As DNA, the CDR3 is TGTGCCAGCTCCCCAGGGGATCAGCCCCAGCATTTT. Looking up the rest from reference TRBV18 and TRBJ1-5 gives the full variable domain: NAGVMQNPRHLVRRRGQEARLRCSPMKGHSHVYWYRQLPEEGLKFMVYLQKENIIDESGMPKERFSAEFPKEGPSILRIQQVVRGDSAAYFCASSPGDQPQHFGDGTRLSIL.

This clonotype was picked up a small number of times. The CDR3: CASSEWRYYGYTF. DNA of the CDR3: TGTGCCAGCAGCGAGTGGAGGTACTATGGCTACACCTTC. The gene calls are TRBV9 and TRBJ1-2; unclear D gene. Germline V gene lookup returns CDR1 SGDLS and CDR2 YYNGEE. This CDR3 is built from 13 residues. V lost 3 bases, J lost 3 bases, and 9 bases lay in between.

This clonotype has at least ten counts. J is TRBJ2-3 and V is TRBV12-3 or TRBV12-4; possible D gene TRBD2, 5 bases. V lost 5 bases and J 6 bases, leaving 12 bases between the germline ends. The CDR3 runs to 13 residues. CDR3 bases: TGTGCCAGCAGTGTCAGCGGCGGGGATACGCAGTATTTT. It specifies CASSVSGGDTQYF.